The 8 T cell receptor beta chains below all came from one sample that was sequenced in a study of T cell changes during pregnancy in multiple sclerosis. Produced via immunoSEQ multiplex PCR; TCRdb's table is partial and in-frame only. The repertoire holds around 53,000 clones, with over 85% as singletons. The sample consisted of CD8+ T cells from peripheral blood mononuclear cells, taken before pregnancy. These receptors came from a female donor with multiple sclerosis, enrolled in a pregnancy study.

CDR3 in DNA: TGTGCCAGCAGTCCTGGACTAGCGGGGGGTCTGTACTTC. It translates to CASSPGLAGGLYF. This sequence joins TRBV27 and TRBJ2-7; 14 positions match TRBD2. V lost 5 bases and J lost 12; bases outside the gene matches: 6. The CDR3 runs 13 residues. The germline V gene has CDR1 MNHEY and CDR2 SMNVEV (reference sequence).

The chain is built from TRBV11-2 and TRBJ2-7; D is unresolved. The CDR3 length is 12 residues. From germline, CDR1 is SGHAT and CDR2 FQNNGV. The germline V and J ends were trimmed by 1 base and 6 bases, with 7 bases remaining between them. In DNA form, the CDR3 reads TGTGCCAGCAGCTTAGCGCCCGGCGAGCAGTACTTC. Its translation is CASSLAPGEQYF.

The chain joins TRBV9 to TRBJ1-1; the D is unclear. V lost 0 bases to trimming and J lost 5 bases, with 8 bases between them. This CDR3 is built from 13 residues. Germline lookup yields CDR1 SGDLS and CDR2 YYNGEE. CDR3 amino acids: CASSVGRRTEAFF. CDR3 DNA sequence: TGTGCCAGCAGCGTAGGGCGGAGAACTGAAGCTTTCTTT.

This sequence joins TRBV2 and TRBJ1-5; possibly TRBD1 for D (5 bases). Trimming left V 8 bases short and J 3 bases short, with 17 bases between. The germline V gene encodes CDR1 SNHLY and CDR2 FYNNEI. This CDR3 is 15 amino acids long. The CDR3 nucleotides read TGTGCCAGCGCCCAAGGCCAGGGCACCAATCAGCCCCAGCATTTT. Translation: CASAQGQGTNQPQHF.

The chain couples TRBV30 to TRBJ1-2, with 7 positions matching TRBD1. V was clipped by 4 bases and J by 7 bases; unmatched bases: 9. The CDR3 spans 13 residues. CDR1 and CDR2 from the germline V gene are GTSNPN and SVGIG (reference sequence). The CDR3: CAWTPTGSRGYTF. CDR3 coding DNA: TGTGCCTGGACCCCGACAGGGTCTCGTGGCTACACCTTC.

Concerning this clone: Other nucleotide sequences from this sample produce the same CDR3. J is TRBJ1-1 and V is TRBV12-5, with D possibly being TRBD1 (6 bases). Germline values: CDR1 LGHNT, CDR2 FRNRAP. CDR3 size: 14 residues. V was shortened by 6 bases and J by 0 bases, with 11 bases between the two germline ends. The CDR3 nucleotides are TGTGCTAGTGGGCTGACAGGAATGAACACTGAAGCTTTCTTT. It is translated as CASGLTGMNTEAFF.

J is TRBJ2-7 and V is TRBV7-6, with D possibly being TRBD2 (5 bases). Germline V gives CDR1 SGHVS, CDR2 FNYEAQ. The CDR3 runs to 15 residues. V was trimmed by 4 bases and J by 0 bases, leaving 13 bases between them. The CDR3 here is CASSSEGFPSYEQYF. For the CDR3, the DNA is TGTGCCAGCAGCTCCGAGGGATTTCCCTCCTACGAGCAGTACTTC.

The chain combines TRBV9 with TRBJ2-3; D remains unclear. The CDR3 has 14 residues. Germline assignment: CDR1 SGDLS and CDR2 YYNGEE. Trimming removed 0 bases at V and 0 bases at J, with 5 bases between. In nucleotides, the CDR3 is TGTGCCAGCAGCGTAGGCGGCAGCACAGATACGCAGTATTTT. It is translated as CASSVGGSTDTQYF.